Presented here are 8 T cell receptor beta chains from one specimen sequenced in a study of cytomegalovirus exposure and HLA in healthy donors. The primer mix had 60 Vbeta and 13 Jbeta primers. The method was immunoSEQ multiplex PCR; TCRdb's version includes in-frame clones alone and lacks a portion of them. The table lists over 100,000 clones, 79% of them singletons. The sequencing input was PBMCs. Every receptor here comes from a male donor in good health and CMV-seronegative.

The rearrangement joins TRBV18 to TRBJ1-3; 7 bases match TRBD1. This CDR3 has 16 amino acids. The V and J ends lost 6 bases and 1 base, in that order; junction bases with no gene match: 9. The germline CDR1 and CDR2 sequences are KGHSH and LQKENI. CDR3 sequence: CASSADRSISGNTIYF. The CDR3 nucleotides are TGTGCCAGCTCGGCGGACAGGTCTATATCTGGAAACACCATATATTTT. Full variable domain (outside the CDR3, taken from reference TRBV18 and TRBJ1-3): NAGVMQNPRHLVRRRGQEARLRCSPMKGHSHVYWYRQLPEEGLKFMVYLQKENIIDESGMPKERFSAEFPKEGPSILRIQQVVRGDSAAYFCASSADRSISGNTIYFGEGSWLTVV.

The chain uses TRBV4-3 and TRBJ2-2; 7 bases map to TRBD2. Losses at the gene ends were 2 bases for V and 3 bases for J; bases not matched to a gene: 18. This CDR3 region has 20 residues. From germline, CDR1 is LGHNA and CDR2 YSLEER. The CDR3 is CASSQLPGGIAGGHTGELFF. CDR3 in DNA: TGCGCCAGCAGCCAACTCCCTGGAGGGATAGCGGGCGGGCACACCGGGGAGCTGTTTTTT.

The chain carries TRBV5-1 and TRBJ1-3, with a possible D match to TRBD1 (6 bases). This CDR3 has 15 residues. The germline CDR1 and CDR2 sequences are SGHRS and YFSETQ. V was clipped by 5 bases and J by 0 bases, with 12 bases between them. The CDR3 reads CASRTTGISGNTIYF. CDR3 bases: TGCGCCAGCAGGACTACAGGGATCTCTGGAAACACCATATATTTT.

The chain combines TRBV7-2 with TRBJ2-5, with 9 bases lining up with TRBD1. Trimming at V came to 8 bases and at J to 5 bases, leaving 6 bases not matched to a gene. CDR1 and CDR2 from the germline V gene are SGHTA and FQGNSA. CDR3 size: 13 residues. The CDR3 loop is CASVQGARETQYF. CDR3 DNA: TGTGCCAGCGTACAGGGGGCGCGGGAGACCCAGTACTTC.

The chain links TRBV9 to TRBJ2-2, with D possibly matching TRBD2 (5 bases). Germline V CDR1 and CDR2: SGDLS, YYNGEE. There are 15 residues in the CDR3. Trimming removed 0 bases at V and 7 bases at J, with 13 bases between. The CDR3 here is CASSVATTGDGELFF. CDR3 in DNA: TGTGCCAGCAGCGTAGCGACAACCGGGGACGGGGAGCTGTTTTTT. Supplemented by reference TRBV9 and TRBJ2-2, the full variable domain reads DSGVTQTPKHLITATGQRVTLRCSPRSGDLSVYWYQQSLDQGLQFLIQYYNGEERAKGNILERFSAQQFPDLHSELNLSSLELGDSALYFCASSVATTGDGELFFGEGSRLTVL.

The J gene is TRBJ2-1, the V gene TRBV5-6; 11 nucleotides agree with TRBD2. The CDR3 runs to 14 residues. Germline loops: CDR1 SGHDT, CDR2 YYEEEE. Trimming cost V 1 base and J 7 bases; bases outside gene matches: 1. CDR3 sequence reads: CASSLRLAGNEQFF. The CDR3 DNA follows: TGTGCCAGCAGCTTGCGACTAGCGGGAAATGAGCAGTTCTTC.

The chain couples TRBV2 to TRBJ1-5, with D perhaps matching TRBD1 (5 bases). CDR1 and CDR2 from the germline V gene are SNHLY and FYNNEI. This CDR3 is 16 amino acids long. Trimming removed 0 bases from V and 6 bases from J, with 15 bases in between. The CDR3: CASSEARGAAGQPQHF. CDR3 in DNA: TGTGCCAGCAGTGAAGCGCGCGGGGCGGCGGGTCAGCCCCAGCATTTT.

This clone turned up a few times. CDR3 bases: TGTGCCAGCGGCGGTGGGACTGAAGCTTTCTTT. Amino acid sequence: CASGGGTEAFF. The chain recombines TRBV2 with TRBJ1-1, with no clear D. CDR1 and CDR2 (germline): SNHLY, FYNNEI. The CDR3 extends over 11 amino acids. V was pared by 8 bases and J by 5 bases, with 9 bases between.